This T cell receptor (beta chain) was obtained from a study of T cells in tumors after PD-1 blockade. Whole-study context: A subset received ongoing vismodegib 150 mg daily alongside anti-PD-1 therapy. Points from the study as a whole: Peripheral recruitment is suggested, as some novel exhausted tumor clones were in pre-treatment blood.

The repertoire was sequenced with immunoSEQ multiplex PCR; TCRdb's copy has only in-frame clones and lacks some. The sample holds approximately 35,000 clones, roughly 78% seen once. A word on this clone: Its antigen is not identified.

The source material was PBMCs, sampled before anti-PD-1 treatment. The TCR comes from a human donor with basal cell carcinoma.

Written as DNA, the CDR3 is TGTGCCAGCAGCTCCGAACGTGCGGGCGGAGATACGCAGTATTTT. It codes for CASSSERAGGDTQYF. V and J are TRBV5-4 and TRBJ2-3, with D perhaps matching TRBD2 (5 bases). This CDR3 spans 15 amino acids. The germline CDR1 and CDR2 sequences are SGHNT and YYREEE (reference sequence). Trimming left V 3 bases short and J 5 bases short, with 16 bases between.